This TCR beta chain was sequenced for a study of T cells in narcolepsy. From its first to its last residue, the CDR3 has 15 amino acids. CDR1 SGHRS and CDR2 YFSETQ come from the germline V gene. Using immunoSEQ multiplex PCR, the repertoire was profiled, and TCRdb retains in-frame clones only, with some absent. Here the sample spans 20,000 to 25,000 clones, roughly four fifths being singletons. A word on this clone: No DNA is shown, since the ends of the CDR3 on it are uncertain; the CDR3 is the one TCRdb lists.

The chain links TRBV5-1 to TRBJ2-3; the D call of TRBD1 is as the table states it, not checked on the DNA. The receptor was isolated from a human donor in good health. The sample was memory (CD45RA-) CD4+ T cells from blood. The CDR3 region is CASSILGAVTDTQYF.